The 17 T cell receptor beta chains presented below share a single source sample, sequenced in a study of tumor and adjacent non-tumor tissue in lung cancer. TCRbeta libraries were built with three rounds of nested PCR, modified from ARM-PCR. TCRdb ran MiXCR on the multiplex PCR reads and lists one entry per CDR3 protein. The sample gives about 75,000 distinct CDR3 sequences, under 85% of which show up once; 12% is in the top ten. RNA was extracted from bulk tissue without any cell sorting. The material sequenced was lung tumor tissue. These receptors were taken from a woman aged 45-60 years with non-small cell lung cancer.

This clonotype was picked up one time. A read error may produce the germline difference seen at one junction end. The chain combines TRBV10-2 with TRBJ2-1, with 13 positions matching TRBD2. This CDR3 has 16 amino acids. In germline, CDR1 is WSHSY, CDR2 SAAADI. The CDR3 DNA sequence: TGCGCCAGCAGTGTGTCGGGGACTAGCGGGATGAATGAGCACTTCTTC. Translated, it gives CASSVSGTSGMNEHFF.

V is TRBV28 and J is TRBJ1-6; unclear D gene. This CDR3 region has 12 residues. Deletions cut 9 bases from V and 6 bases from J, with 9 bases between. The germline V gene encodes CDR1 MDHEN and CDR2 SYDVKM. The CDR3 bases are TGTGCCAGGGAATTCGTTAATTCACCCCTCCACTTT. Encoded protein: CAREFVNSPLHF. The entire variable domain, with the rest obtained from reference TRBV28 and TRBJ1-6, is as follows: DVKVTQSSRYLVKRTGEKVFLECVQDMDHENMFWYRQDPGLGLRLIYFSYDVKMKEKGDIPEGYSVSREKKERFSLILESASTNQTSMYLCAREFVNSPLHFGNGTRLTVT.

This clonotype occurred once. The CDR3 does not close with the conserved phenylalanine or tryptophan, likely indicating a read error. The rearrangement joins TRBV20-1 to TRBJ2-5; tentatively, D is TRBD1 (5 bases). The CDR3 runs to 14 residues. Trimming removed 3 bases at V and 5 bases at J, with 16 bases between. Germline values: CDR1 DFQATT, CDR2 SNEGSKA (reference sequence). The CDR3 DNA follows: TGCAGTGCTAGGTTGGGCAGGGAAGTGGAGACCCAGTACTTA. This encodes CSARLGREVETQYL.

This clonotype has just one count. The junction does not match germline at one end; this may be a read error. The gene calls are TRBV4-2 and TRBJ2-1; D is perhaps TRBD1 or TRBD2 (5 bases each). The end of the DNA aligns better with TRBJ2-7, so the J call may be wrong. Per germline, CDR1 LGHNA and CDR2 YNFKEQ. The CDR3 loop spans 17 amino acids. The CDR3 nucleotides are TGTACCAGCAGCCAAGAGAGGGGTGGCGAGCCCTACAATGAGCAGTACTTC. Amino acids: CTSSQERGGEPYNEQYF.

V gene TRBV7-8 combines with J gene TRBJ2-1; the D gene could be TRBD1 or TRBD2 (5 bases each). Germline V gene data show CDR1 as SGHVS and CDR2 as FQNEAQ. The CDR3 is 15 amino acids. V was pared by 7 bases and J by 10 bases, with 23 bases between. The CDR3 loop is CASNSHGTTGREQFF. CDR3 bases: TGTGCCAGCAACTCCCATGGGACCACAGGAAGGGAGCAGTTCTTC.

The genes are TRBV12-3 or TRBV12-4 and TRBJ1-1; TRBD1 might be the D (5 bases). The CDR3 totals 13 residues. V shed 8 bases and J shed 11 bases, with 21 bases lying between them. CDR3 DNA: TGTGCCAGCTTCCCCTGGGGCACTTATGAGGCTTTCTTT. This sequence encodes CASFPWGTYEAFF.

With respect to this clonotype: One end of the junction is discordant with germline, which a read error may explain. The chain has TRBV29-1 and TRBJ2-7, with 11 bases fitting TRBD1. This CDR3 comprises 14 residues. Per germline, CDR1 SQVTM and CDR2 ANQGSEA. The chain's CDR3 is CSVLRTGGGYDQCF. CDR3 nucleotide sequence: TGCAGCGTGCTCAGGACAGGGGGCGGATACGACCAGTGCTTC.

This clonotype has more than one count but fewer than ten. A much larger clone sits a single nucleotide away, making a read error possible. In DNA form, the CDR3 reads TGTGCCAACAGTTACTCGCGCCAGCGGGCCCTTGAGCAGTTCTTC. Encoded protein: CANSYSRQRALEQFF. This sequence joins TRBV6-5 and TRBJ2-1; a weak D match, TRBD2 (6 bases). CDR1 is MNHEY, CDR2 SVGAGI, per germline. This CDR3 comprises 15 residues.

Regarding this clonotype: A read error may be the cause here, since a much bigger clone is one base away. This chain uses TRBV28 with TRBJ1-6, with D possibly being TRBD1 (5 bases). V lost 11 bases and J lost 9, with 23 bases in between. Germline V gives CDR1 MDHEN, CDR2 SYDVKM. The CDR3 extends over 15 amino acids. CDR3 sequence reads: CASSREGMASSPLHF. As DNA, the CDR3 is TGTGCCTCCTCAAGGGAGGGGATGGCGAGTTCACCCCTCCACTTT.

V usage is TRBV12-3 or TRBV12-4 and J usage is TRBJ1-5, with 7 bases aligning to TRBD1. The V segment lost 10 bases and the J segment 6 bases; nucleotides outside the gene matches: 15. This CDR3 has 15 amino acids. CDR3 bases: TGTGCCACCAGCTATCGGACAGGCGGGAGTCAGCCCCAGCATTTT. As protein: CATSYRTGGSQPQHF.

Regarding this clonotype: A much larger clone lies one base from this, so it may be a read error. The V call is TRBV6-5, the J call TRBJ1-6; D unclear. Trimming left V 4 bases short and J 9 bases short, with 13 bases between. Germline CDR1 reads MNHEY; CDR2 reads SVGAGI. There are 14 residues in the CDR3. CDR3 region: CASSSHIASSPLHF. CDR3 sequence (DNA): TGTGCCAGCAGTTCTCATATAGCAAGTTCACCCCTCCACTTT.

On this clonotype itself: Possible read error: a much larger clone is one base away. The CDR3 DNA reads TGTGCCGGCAGCTTAGGGGGAGGCTCCTATAATTCACCCCTCCACTTT. It encodes CAGSLGGGSYNSPLHF. The gene calls are TRBV11-2 and TRBJ1-6, with D perhaps matching TRBD1 (6 bases). The CDR3 totals 16 residues. Germline V CDR1 and CDR2: SGHAT, FQNNGV.

The chain joins TRBV12-3 or TRBV12-4 to TRBJ1-4; maybe TRBD1 (5 bases). This CDR3 has 15 residues. With 9 bases removed from V and 4 bases from J, the gap between germline ends came to 18 bases. Written as DNA, the CDR3 is TGTGCCAGTAGTCCGCCCCAGGGAAGTAATGAAAAACTGTTTTTT. Translated, it gives CASSPPQGSNEKLFF.

Of note for this clonotype: This may come from a read error, since a much larger clone is one base off. This chain links TRBV7-9 with TRBJ2-3; 8 positions match TRBD2. Looked up from germline, CDR1 is SEHNR and CDR2 is FQNEAQ (reference sequence). V lost 5 bases and J lost 5; bases outside the gene matches: 9. The CDR3 loop spans 15 amino acids. CDR3 in amino acids: CASSLLAVTIDTQYF. The CDR3 DNA follows: TGTGCCAGCAGCCTACTAGCGGTGACCATAGATACGCAGTATTTT.

Many counts were recorded for this clonotype. The CDR3 DNA sequence: TGCAGCGTTGAAGATCCCGGGACAGGGCAAAGAGAGACCCAGTACTTC. Amino acids: CSVEDPGTGQRETQYF. The chain recombines TRBV29-1 with TRBJ2-5; 9 bases line up with TRBD1. The J segment lost 4 bases and the V segment lost 0 bases, leaving 9 bases of the junction unmatched. This CDR3 comprises 16 residues. Germline V gene sequence: CDR1 SQVTM, CDR2 ANQGSEA.

The sample holds a few counts of this clonotype. The V and J genes are TRBV5-6 and TRBJ2-1; D call uncertain. Germline lookup yields CDR1 SGHDT and CDR2 YYEEEE. Trimming shortened V by 10 bases and J by 10 bases, and 18 bases separated the two germline ends. The CDR3 has 12 amino acids. The CDR3 coding sequence is TGTGCCGGCACCTCGACATACGACGAGCAGTTCTTC. As protein: CAGTSTYDEQFF.

A single count supports this clonotype. The junction does not match germline at one end; this may be a read error. The chain carries TRBV7-8 and TRBJ2-5; D remains unclear. There are 15 residues in the CDR3. Germline loops: CDR1 SGHVS, CDR2 FQNEAQ. The CDR3 is CTSILDGLERRTQYF. CDR3 nucleotides: TGTACCAGCATCTTAGACGGCCTAGAGAGAAGGACCCAGTACTTC.